This T cell receptor (beta chain) derives from a study of blood T cells in healthy people across ages. Study observations and caveats: Estimates of diversity drawn from one million T cells were considered underestimates. Diversity was higher, and naive CD4+ cells more numerous, in long-lived donors than in aged donors.

This clonotype occurred many times. Its antigen is as yet unknown. Combining a sample-barcoded 5' primer with a J-beta primer mix, a second PCR ran for roughly 6 to 11 cycles. TCRdb called the 5' RACE reads again in MiXCR, with one record for every CDR3 protein. This sample has under 850,000 distinct CDR3 sequences, with approximately 35% found just once. CDR1 and CDR2 (germline): LGHNA, YNFKEQ. The ends were cut back, 1 base at V and 2 bases at J, with 12 bases in the middle. The CDR3 is made up of 16 amino acids. Per individual sample, total RNA of at least 5 micrograms was extracted. This TCR was recovered from a man in his late teens or twenties in good health. Input material: blood. The chain recombines TRBV4-2 with TRBJ2-1, with a weak D call TRBD2 (6 bases). CDR3: CASSQAHRTTYNEQFF. In DNA form, the CDR3 reads TGTGCCAGCAGCCAAGCGCACCGGACTACCTACAATGAGCAGTTCTTC.